This T cell receptor beta chain was recovered during a study of T cell clonotyping in hematopoietic cell transplantation (TCRdb year 2021). For the wider study: Recipient samples taken before transplant were collected after cytoreduction. In the study, some 140 blood samples were gathered from 30 to 40 consecutive transplant recipients and their related donors. Patient recruitment ran from late 2015 to January 2017, and follow-up continued until late 2020 or death. General findings and caveats noted by the study authors: Donor and pretransplant recipient Inverse Simpson Index values predicted broader posttransplant TCR repertoire diversity. The sample size was limited, and because cells were not sorted, the contributions of CD4 and CD8 repertoires could not be separated. Overlap with donor repertoires was found for only a small fraction of recipient repertoires, with over 97% found to appear de novo at the given depth. A decrease in recipient TCR diversity was observed after transplant, and a progressive increase in pathologically expanded clonotypes was seen from day 30 to day 180.

The time point tag for this specimen amounts to: recipient sample about 28 days before transplant, after cytoreduction. Blood from recipients was drawn roughly 28 days before transplant, then again at days 30, 100 and 180 after transplant. Using Nuclei Lysis Solution, genomic DNA was extracted from unfractionated peripheral blood mononuclear cells that were either fresh or cryopreserved. With the immunoSEQ assay, which is a bias-controlled multiplex PCR relying on V- and J-specific primers, TCR beta CDR3 regions were amplified from genomic DNA. A second PCR step added a proprietary barcode and Illumina adapter sequences to the CDR3 amplicons. An Illumina MiSeq instrument was used for sequencing of the CDR3 libraries. The study's processing was this. immunoSEQ Analyzer 3.0 was used for export and quality control, with R Bioconductor and Immunarch used for downstream analyses. Repertoire metrics were calculated using only productive rearrangements within the normalized downsampled data set. Pathologically expanded clonotypes were defined as those larger than 5 templates in the normalized cohort. Repertoire diversity was measured with the Inverse Simpson Index. To capture all clonotypes, CMV-specificity analyses were performed on the non-normalized data set. Sourced from immuneACCESS, this table was stored by TCRdb with only in-frame sequences that have V and J called. A share of the clones is absent; for the studies checked, an unresolved V gene accounts for under half, and the remainder has no known explanation. That table supplies the V and J calls and clone size; D and trimming were determined from the DNA. For this sample the table gives some 13,000 clones, of which approximately 80% were detected only once. The top ten clonotypes cover approximately 15% of the sample.

About this clone: This receptor's antigen is unknown. The record has no base qualities; no much larger clone is one base away.

The sequence was collected from a man between 60 and 75 years old with acute myeloid leukemia. Some clones in this sample may be carry-over from other donors' samples. The sequencing here drew on peripheral blood mononuclear cells, taken before stem cell transplant.

The encoded CDR3 is CASSLAGFGNQETQYF. The base sequence is TGTGCCAGCAGCTTAGCGGGCTTTGGGAACCAAGAGACCCAGTACTTC. The rearranged segments are TRBV7-9 and TRBJ2-5, with an unclear D gene assignment. The CDR3, cysteine through phenylalanine, is 16 amino acids long. The only DNA kept is the CDR3, 48 bases in frame from the first base. CDR1 SEHNR and CDR2 FQNEAQ are derived from the germline V gene (reference sequence). V is cut by 0 bases and J by 0 bases, and the space between the germline ends is 11 bases.